The next 30 T cell receptor beta chains were all read from a single sample in a study of cytomegalovirus exposure and HLA in healthy donors. Primers for the PCR totalled 60 Vbeta and 13 Jbeta. Some clones are missing from TCRdb's copy, which holds only in-frame ones; the method was immunoSEQ multiplex PCR. The top ten hold 2.5% to 3% of the sample, which has tens of thousands of clones, approximately 80% seen once. The sequenced sample consisted of PBMCs. The receptors were sampled from a man aged 30 to 39 in good health and CMV-seronegative.

The rearrangement uses TRBV6-5 and TRBJ2-1; 7 bases align to TRBD2. CDR1 MNHEY and CDR2 SVGAGI come from the germline V gene. After removal of 8 bases from V and 0 bases from J, the junction contained 7 bases not matched to a gene. The CDR3 spans 15 residues. The CDR3 loop is CASRLGGSSYNEQFF. CDR3 DNA sequence: TGTGCCAGCCGATTGGGAGGGAGCTCCTACAATGAGCAGTTCTTC.

This clone was counted only a few times. J is TRBJ2-1 and V is TRBV6-1; D not resolved. The CDR3 totals 15 residues. V lost 6 bases, J lost 5 bases, and 17 bases lay in between. CDR1 and CDR2 from the germline V gene are MNHNS and SASEGT. The CDR3 sequence: CASRATFYPDNEQFF. CDR3 DNA: TGTGCCAGCAGAGCGACTTTCTACCCCGACAATGAGCAGTTCTTC.

This chain joins TRBV29-1 and TRBJ1-1; possibly TRBD1 for D (5 bases). This CDR3 region has 13 residues. Trimming removed 1 base at V and 4 bases at J, with 10 bases between. Germline-derived CDR1 and CDR2 are SQVTM and ANQGSEA. The CDR3 coding sequence is TGCAGCGTTGAAGGGGCAGGGTCCACTGAAGCTTTCTTT. Its translation: CSVEGAGSTEAFF. The complete variable domain, with remaining parts taken from reference TRBV29-1 and TRBJ1-1, reads SAVISQKPSRDICQRGTSLTIQCQVDSQVTMMFWYRQQPGQSLTLIATANQGSEATYESGFVIDKFPISRPNLTFSTLTVSNMSPEDSSIYLCSVEGAGSTEAFFGQGTRLTVV.

This clone was counted a few times. This rearrangement joins TRBV27 to TRBJ1-5; 7 bases line up with TRBD1. This CDR3 is 14 amino acids long. CDR1 and CDR2 from the germline V gene are MNHEY and SMNVEV (reference sequence). The ends lost 6 bases at V and 6 bases at J; junction bases unmatched: 8. The CDR3 reads CASSPAGGGQPQHF. The CDR3 nucleotides are TGTGCCAGCAGCCCAGCAGGGGGTGGTCAGCCCCAGCATTTT.

This sequence joins TRBV27 and TRBJ1-1; 7 bases agree with TRBD1. The CDR3 length is 14 residues. Germline CDR1 reads MNHEY; CDR2 reads SMNVEV (reference sequence). The J segment lost 3 bases and the V segment lost 7 bases, leaving 8 bases of the junction unmatched. DNA of the CDR3: TGTGCCAGCACTAAGGACAGGTATTACACTGAAGCTTTCTTT. The encoded protein is CASTKDRYYTEAFF.

The chain carries TRBV5-1 and TRBJ1-2, with 10 bases matching TRBD1. Germline CDR1 and CDR2: SGHRS and YFSETQ. This CDR3 region has 15 residues. V trimming: 0 bases; J trimming: 5 bases; junction bases outside the gene matches: 4. CDR3 sequence reads: CASSLDGQGGYGYTF. DNA for the CDR3: TGCGCCAGCAGCTTGGATGGACAGGGGGGGTATGGCTACACCTTC.

The chain links TRBV30 to TRBJ1-2; D is unresolved. In germline, CDR1 is GTSNPN, CDR2 SVGIG (reference sequence). CDR3 size: 12 residues. The V and J ends lost 0 bases and 8 bases respectively, with 10 bases between them. CDR3 region: CAWSVRVRGYTF. The DNA for the CDR3 is TGTGCCTGGAGTGTACGGGTTCGCGGCTACACCTTC.

A single count supports this clone. The chain has TRBV27 and TRBJ1-2; tentatively, D is TRBD1 (6 bases). Trimming pared 4 bases from V and 4 bases from J, leaving 22 bases between. Per the germline V gene, CDR1 is MNHEY and CDR2 is SMNVEV (reference sequence). The CDR3 is 17 amino acids. CDR3 bases: TGTGCCAGCAGTTCCCTCGACAGGTCCAGCTACAGCTATGGCTACACCTTC. This translates into CASSSLDRSSYSYGYTF.

The chain uses TRBV5-1 and TRBJ1-1; 7 bases agree with TRBD1. The length of the CDR3 is 14 residues. V was clipped by 4 bases and J by 3 bases; unmatched bases: 6. Germline V CDR1 and CDR2: SGHRS, YFSETQ. CDR3 coding DNA: TGCGCCAGCAGCCTGGGGACAGCGGACACTGAAGCTTTCTTT. Its translation: CASSLGTADTEAFF.

This clone appeared a single time. The J gene is TRBJ2-7, the V gene TRBV7-8; a possible D gene is TRBD2 (5 bases). Germline lookup yields CDR1 SGHVS and CDR2 FQNEAQ. Between the trimmed V and J ends, which lost 5 bases and 7 bases, there was a span of 21 bases. The CDR3 loop spans 15 amino acids. The CDR3 loop is CASSTTVRVTGEQYF. Written as DNA, the CDR3 is TGTGCCAGCAGCACTACAGTCCGGGTGACGGGGGAGCAGTACTTC.

V and J are TRBV7-9 and TRBJ1-4; 8 bases map to TRBD1. V lost 4 bases and J lost 2; bases outside the gene matches: 9. The germline V gene encodes CDR1 SEHNR and CDR2 FQNEAQ (reference sequence). The CDR3 is 17 residues long. CDR3: CASSSSRRQGTNEKLFF. CDR3 bases: TGTGCCAGCAGCTCAAGTAGGAGACAGGGGACTAATGAAAAACTGTTTTTT.

J is TRBJ1-2 and V is TRBV28; TRBD1 agrees at 9 bases. Germline assignment: CDR1 MDHEN and CDR2 SYDVKM. V dropped 2 bases and J dropped 4; count of bases not matched to a gene: 8. This CDR3 region has 16 residues. This CDR3 reads CASSLPGTGMSYGYTF. The CDR3, as DNA: TGTGCCAGCAGTTTACCCGGGACAGGGATGTCCTATGGCTACACCTTC.

The chain joins TRBV29-1 to TRBJ1-2, with TRBD1 matching over 11 bases. Germline CDR1 and CDR2: SQVTM and ANQGSEA. This CDR3 comprises 18 residues. The J segment lost 4 bases and the V segment lost 1 base, leaving 14 bases of the junction unmatched. The DNA of the CDR3 is TGCAGCGTTGAAGCAGAACCGGGACAGGGGGTGTCGATCTATGGCTACACCTTC. This codes for CSVEAEPGQGVSIYGYTF.

The gene calls are TRBV7-9 and TRBJ2-5, with D maybe TRBD1 (7 bases). The DNA matches TRBJ2-7 better at its end, which makes the J call doubtful. Germline assignment: CDR1 SEHNR and CDR2 FQNEAQ (reference sequence). The CDR3 totals 16 residues. The CDR3 DNA sequence: TGTGCCAGCAGCTCACAGGGGACTCCCAAACCGTACGAGCAGTACTTC. Its protein product is CASSSQGTPKPYEQYF.

V usage is TRBV5-1 and J usage is TRBJ2-3, with 7 bases that match TRBD2. The CDR3 is 16 amino acids. In germline, CDR1 is SGHRS, CDR2 YFSETQ. J gave up 2 bases and V 0 bases, and 6 bases lay outside the gene matches. This CDR3 is CASSLASGLLTDTQYF. For the CDR3, the DNA is TGCGCCAGCAGCTTGGCCTCGGGACTACTCACAGATACGCAGTATTTT.

The chain employs TRBV14 and TRBJ2-7; 14 bases align to TRBD2. The CDR3 has 17 amino acids. Trimming took 1 base from V and 4 from J; bases not matched to a gene: 6. Germline CDR1 reads SGHDN; CDR2 reads FVKESK. The CDR3, as DNA: TGTGCCAGCAGCCAAGGACTAGCGGGGGGGCCTCGGTACGAGCAGTACTTC. Translating it yields CASSQGLAGGPRYEQYF.

The V and J genes are TRBV5-1 and TRBJ1-4; D ambiguous. The germline CDR1 and CDR2 sequences are SGHRS and YFSETQ. The CDR3 runs to 15 residues. Trimming left V 1 base short and J 7 bases short, with 14 bases between. CDR3 DNA sequence: TGCGCCAGCAGCTTGAGAGGAGACCCCGGTGAAAAACTGTTTTTT. Protein sequence: CASSLRGDPGEKLFF.

The V call is TRBV6-5, the J call TRBJ1-3, with D unresolved. V was cut by 0 bases and J by 0 bases, with 9 bases left in between. The CDR3 runs to 16 residues. From germline, CDR1 is MNHEY and CDR2 SVGAGI. As DNA, the CDR3 is TGTGCCAGCAGTTACTCGCTCACATACTCTGGAAACACCATATATTTT. This translates into CASSYSLTYSGNTIYF.

The chain uses TRBV4-2 and TRBJ1-4; maybe TRBD1 (6 bases). V shed 1 base and J shed 2 bases, with 11 bases lying between them. This CDR3 has 16 residues. Germline CDR1 LGHNA, CDR2 YNFKEQ. The CDR3 sequence is CASSQGLGATNEKLFF. The CDR3 DNA sequence: TGTGCCAGCAGCCAAGGTTTGGGGGCTACTAATGAAAAACTGTTTTTT.

V and J are TRBV4-2 and TRBJ1-2; 9 bases match TRBD1. The junction had 4 bases not matched to a gene; V was cut back by 5 bases and J by 3 bases. The CDR3 runs 14 residues. CDR1 is LGHNA and CDR2 is YNFKEQ in the germline V gene. The DNA of the CDR3 is TGTGCCAGCAGCTCGGACAGGGGAGACTATGGCTACACCTTC. It codes for CASSSDRGDYGYTF.

This clone was seen just once. The chain carries TRBV27 and TRBJ1-2; 7 bases align to TRBD1. Germline V CDR1 and CDR2: MNHEY, SMNVEV (reference sequence). Trimming at V came to 5 bases and at J to 4 bases, leaving 7 bases not matched to a gene. The CDR3 is 14 amino acids. CDR3 amino acids: CASSPRDRAYGYTF. Written as DNA, the CDR3 is TGTGCCAGCAGTCCACGAGACAGGGCCTATGGCTACACCTTC.

The chain employs TRBV5-6 and TRBJ2-1; 11 bases map to TRBD1. V lost 0 bases to trimming and J lost 7 bases; unmatched junction nucleotides: 15. The germline gives CDR1 SGHDT, CDR2 YYEEEE. The CDR3 runs to 19 residues. CDR3 coding DNA: TGTGCCAGCAGCTTGGCCAGGACAGGGGGCTCCAGCACCCCAAATGAGCAGTTCTTC. Protein product: CASSLARTGGSSTPNEQFF.

The chain joins TRBV4-1 to TRBJ2-1; the D gene is possibly TRBD2 (6 bases). The CDR3 spans 17 residues. Germline V CDR1 and CDR2: MGHRA, YSYEKL. Trimming stripped 1 base from V and 3 bases from J, with 16 bases between. CDR3 nucleotides: TGCGCCAGCAGCCAAGTCGGGACTGGCGCCGTCTACAATGAGCAGTTCTTC. Protein: CASSQVGTGAVYNEQFF.

This clone appeared a few times. This chain connects TRBV27 to TRBJ2-2; D is uncertain. From germline, CDR1 is MNHEY and CDR2 SMNVEV (reference sequence). This CDR3 has 13 amino acids. The V and J ends lost 3 bases and 7 bases respectively, with 9 bases between them. This CDR3 reads CASSLQTYGELFF. The CDR3 DNA reads as TGTGCCAGCAGTTTGCAGACATACGGGGAGCTGTTTTTT.

The chain uses TRBV9 and TRBJ1-3; D is undetermined. Germline assignment: CDR1 SGDLS and CDR2 YYNGEE. Trimming left V 5 bases short and J 4 bases short, with 16 bases between. The length of the CDR3 is 15 residues. The CDR3: CASSAAGGHGNTIYF. CDR3 in DNA: TGTGCCAGCAGTGCTGCCGGTGGGCACGGAAACACCATATATTTT.

CDR3 in amino acids: CASRRDTGELFF. In DNA form, the CDR3 reads TGTGCCAGCAGGAGAGACACCGGGGAGCTGTTTTTT. The chain joins TRBV7-2 to TRBJ2-2; no clear D. The CDR3 extends over 12 amino acids. Trimming stripped 6 bases from V and 3 bases from J, with 5 bases between. Germline CDR1 SGHTA, CDR2 FQGNSA.

This chain joins TRBV9 and TRBJ2-6, with 7 bases that match TRBD2. Germline V gene sequence: CDR1 SGDLS, CDR2 YYNGEE. V trimming: 4 bases; J trimming: 4 bases; junction bases outside the gene matches: 5. There are 15 residues in the CDR3. The CDR3 DNA is TGTGCCAGCAGCCGGGGAGGGATCGGGGCCAACGTCCTGACTTTC. It codes for CASSRGGIGANVLTF.

CDR3 residues: CASSFRRGPLYEQYF. DNA of the CDR3: TGCGCCAGCAGCTTCCGCAGGGGTCCCCTTTACGAGCAGTACTTC. V gene TRBV5-1 combines with J gene TRBJ2-7; D possibly corresponds to TRBD1 (6 bases). The CDR3 spans 15 residues. Germline lookup yields CDR1 SGHRS and CDR2 YFSETQ. V lost 2 bases, J lost 4 bases, and 16 bases lay in between.

This sequence joins TRBV10-3 and TRBJ2-3, with TRBD1 as a possible D gene (6 bases). CDR3 length: 16 residues. Per the germline V gene, CDR1 is ENHRY and CDR2 is SYGVKD. V lost 4 bases and J lost 3, with 17 bases in between. The CDR3 sequence: CAISVSDRSRTDTQYF. The CDR3, as DNA: TGTGCCATCAGTGTATCAGACAGGTCCCGAACAGATACGCAGTATTTT.

The chain recombines TRBV7-2 with TRBJ2-3, with 11 bases identical to TRBD2. The CDR3 contains 18 residues. Germline loops: CDR1 SGHTA, CDR2 FQGNSA. The trim removed 1 base at V and 4 bases at J, leaving 10 bases unmatched. The CDR3 sequence: CASSLVSGGAGGADTQYF. The CDR3 nucleotides read TGTGCCAGCAGCTTAGTTAGCGGGGGGGCAGGCGGAGCAGATACGCAGTATTTT. Filled out from reference TRBV7-2 and TRBJ2-3, the complete variable domain reads GAGVSQSPSNKVTEKGKDVELRCDPISGHTALYWYRQSLGQGLEFLIYFQGNSAPDKSGLPSDRFSAERTGGSVSTLTIQRTQQEDSAVYLCASSLVSGGAGGADTQYFGPGTRLTVL.